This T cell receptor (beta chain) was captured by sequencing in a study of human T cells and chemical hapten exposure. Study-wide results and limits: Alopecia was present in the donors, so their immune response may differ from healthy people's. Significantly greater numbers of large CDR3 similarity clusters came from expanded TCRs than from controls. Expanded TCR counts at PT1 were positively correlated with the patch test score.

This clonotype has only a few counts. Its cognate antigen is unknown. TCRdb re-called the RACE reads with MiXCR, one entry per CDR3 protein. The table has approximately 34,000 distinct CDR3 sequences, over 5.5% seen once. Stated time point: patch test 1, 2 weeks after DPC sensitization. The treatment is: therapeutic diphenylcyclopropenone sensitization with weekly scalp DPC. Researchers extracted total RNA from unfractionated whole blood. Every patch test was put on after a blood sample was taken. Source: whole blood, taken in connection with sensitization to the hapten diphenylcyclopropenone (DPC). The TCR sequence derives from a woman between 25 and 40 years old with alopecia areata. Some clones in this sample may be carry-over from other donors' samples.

DNA for the CDR3: TGTGCCAGCAGTCCCCCAGTTAGAGGGACCTACAATGAGCAGTTCTTC. As protein: CASSPPVRGTYNEQFF. V is TRBV6-2 or TRBV6-3 and J is TRBJ2-1; TRBD2 is a possible D gene (5 bases). V was cut by 5 bases and J by 2 bases, with 16 bases left in between. This CDR3 has 16 residues. Germline-derived CDR1 and CDR2 are MNHEY and SVGEGT.